These 10 T cell receptor beta chains were sequenced from one sample in a study of T-cell reconstitution after alpha-beta-depleted transplantation in children. Unique molecular identifiers were used to barcode this TCRbeta library. TCRdb called the PCR reads again in MiXCR, with one record for every CDR3 protein. The sample yields 580,000 or so distinct CDR3 sequences, 23% seen once. This sample comprised PBMCs, mostly from graft donor cells, obtained 360 days after TCRalphabeta/CD19-depleted stem cell transplant. The origin of the receptors is a boy younger than two who had a stem cell transplant for acute myeloid leukemia, so the T cells may come from the graft donor.

This clonotype was recorded at least ten times. This chain links TRBV29-1 with TRBJ2-3; tentatively, D is TRBD1 (5 bases). This CDR3 contains 12 residues. V gave up 6 bases and J gave up 3 bases, with 10 bases separating them. Looked up from germline, CDR1 is SQVTM and CDR2 is ANQGSEA. The CDR3 protein is CSVEQVTDTQYF. CDR3 bases: TGCAGCGTGGAACAGGTAACAGATACGCAGTATTTT.

This clonotype appeared many times. The chain uses TRBV12-3 or TRBV12-4 and TRBJ2-5, with TRBD2 matching over 11 bases. The CDR3 sequence is 16 residues long. With 5 bases clipped from V and 5 bases from J, the junction kept 10 bases outside the gene matches. The DNA for the CDR3 is TGTGCCAGCAGTCGACTAGCGGGACGGGGCTGGGAGACCCAGTACTTC. This sequence encodes CASSRLAGRGWETQYF.

This clonotype was seen more than once but under ten times. The chain couples TRBV7-3 to TRBJ2-3; weak D call: TRBD2 (6 bases). V lost 4 bases to trimming and J lost 2 bases, with 7 bases between them. CDR3 length equals 13 residues. Per germline, CDR1 SGHTA and CDR2 FQGTGA. The CDR3 DNA reads TGTGCCAGCAGCTGGGGGGTCACAGATACGCAGTATTTT. Translated: CASSWGVTDTQYF.

This clonotype was observed many times. This chain connects TRBV29-1 to TRBJ1-2; TRBD1 aligns across 7 bases. Germline V gene lookup returns CDR1 SQVTM and CDR2 ANQGSEA. There are 12 residues in the CDR3. Losses at the gene ends were 3 bases for V and 14 bases for J; bases not matched to a gene: 12. CDR3 bases: TGCAGCGTTGACCCAACCAAACAGGGGCAAACCTTC. Its protein is CSVDPTKQGQTF.

This clonotype came up many times. The chain is built from TRBV20-1 and TRBJ2-7; D remains ambiguous. Trimming left V 1 base short and J 7 bases short, with 8 bases between. The CDR3 sequence is 11 residues long. Germline V gene sequence: CDR1 DFQATT, CDR2 SNEGSKA (reference sequence). The CDR3 spells CSARGDGEQYF. The CDR3 DNA reads as TGCAGTGCTAGAGGAGACGGAGAGCAGTACTTC.

Details on this clonotype: A single base separates this from a much larger clone, so it may be a read error. In this CDR3 the conserved last residue, phenylalanine or tryptophan, is missing, so a read error is likely. The rearrangement uses TRBV27 and TRBJ2-1; D is undetermined. V was pared by 1 base and J by 12 bases, with 10 bases between. Germline CDR1 is MNHEY and CDR2 is SMNVEV (reference sequence). This CDR3 has 12 amino acids. The CDR3 loop is CASSLYGPGQFC. The CDR3 bases are TGTGCCAGCAGTTTATACGGCCCGGGGCAGTTCTGC.

This clonotype was seen repeatedly, ten times or more. The rearrangement links TRBV18 to TRBJ1-5; possibly TRBD1 for D (5 bases). V gave up 2 bases and J gave up 8 bases, with 19 bases separating them. The germline gives CDR1 KGHSH, CDR2 LQKENI. The CDR3 runs 16 residues. The CDR3 loop is CASSPRGPGISEPQHF. CDR3 nucleotide sequence: TGTGCCAGCTCACCAAGGGGTCCAGGCATCAGTGAGCCCCAGCATTTT.

This clonotype was observed many times. The chain links TRBV20-1 to TRBJ2-1; D remains unclear. V lost 5 bases to trimming and J lost 6 bases, with 11 bases between them. The germline gives CDR1 DFQATT, CDR2 SNEGSKA (reference sequence). The CDR3 has 12 amino acids. In DNA, the CDR3 is TGCAGTGCTTTCACCCCTAGCAATGAGCAGTTCTTC. Its protein is CSAFTPSNEQFF.

This clonotype was picked up many times. The genes are TRBV6-2 or TRBV6-3 and TRBJ2-7; 7 bases are shared with TRBD1. CDR3 length equals 14 residues. V dropped 2 bases and J dropped 2; count of bases not matched to a gene: 3. Germline CDR1 and CDR2: MNHEY and SVGEGT. The CDR3 reads CASSYLTGAYEQYF. The CDR3 bases are TGTGCCAGCAGTTACCTAACAGGGGCCTACGAGCAGTACTTC.

This clonotype appeared many times. The gene calls are TRBV30 and TRBJ1-5; no firm D call. The V gene lost 1 base and the J gene lost 8 bases, with 12 bases spanning the gap. The CDR3 has 13 residues. Germline V gives CDR1 GTSNPN, CDR2 SVGIG (reference sequence). This chain's CDR3 is CAWSDTTTKPQHF. In nucleotides, the CDR3 is TGTGCCTGGAGTGACACAACAACTAAGCCCCAGCATTTT.